This passage covers 22 T cell receptor beta chains from one sample sequenced in a study of T cells in Graves' hyperthyroidism and ophthalmopathy. Amplified TCR beta CDR3 regions derived from RNA transcripts. During a first-round RT-PCR of the TCR CDR3, the HTBI primer set was used. Each CDR3 protein gets one entry after TCRdb re-called the multiplex PCR reads with MiXCR. Of about 260,000 distinct CDR3 sequences listed, around 20% were seen once; the top ten hold around 65%. What was sequenced was blood. Receptors were obtained from a man aged 25-40 years with Graves' ophthalmopathy.

This clonotype was detected ten times or more. V gene TRBV11-2 combines with J gene TRBJ1-1; D perhaps matches TRBD1 (6 bases). CDR3 length: 14 amino acids. V was trimmed by 0 bases and J by 5 bases, leaving 10 bases between them. The V gene's germline CDR1 is SGHAT and CDR2 FQNNGV. The CDR3 nucleotides are TGTGCCAGCAGCTTAGACGGCCAGGGGACTGAAGCTTTCTTT. This sequence encodes CASSLDGQGTEAFF.

This clonotype was seen a handful of times. This chain connects TRBV28 to TRBJ1-5; possible D gene TRBD1, 5 bases. The germline V gene has CDR1 MDHEN and CDR2 SYDVKM. The CDR3 runs 13 residues. The ends were cut back, 2 bases at V and 6 bases at J, with 8 bases in the middle. The CDR3 coding sequence is TGTGCCAGCAGTTTAAGGGGAGGTCAGCCCCAGCATTTT. Translation: CASSLRGGQPQHF.

This clonotype was seen repeatedly, ten times or more. V and J are TRBV7-3 and TRBJ2-7, with D tentatively TRBD2 (6 bases). This CDR3 has 15 amino acids. Germline CDR1 reads SGHTA; CDR2 reads FQGTGA. The germline V and J ends were trimmed by 5 bases and 4 bases, with 18 bases remaining between them. This CDR3 is CASSPGPGLSYEQYF. The CDR3 DNA is TGTGCCAGCAGCCCCGGCCCGGGACTTTCTTACGAGCAGTACTTC.

The V call is TRBV2, the J call TRBJ1-1; weak D call: TRBD1 (5 bases). V lost 3 bases and J lost 1, with 12 bases in between. The CDR3 contains 15 residues. CDR1 and CDR2 from the germline V gene are SNHLY and FYNNEI. CDR3 nucleotides: TGTGCCAGCAGTGACCCGGCAGGGTGGAACACTGAAGCTTTCTTT. Translating gives CASSDPAGWNTEAFF.

This chain links TRBV4-1 with TRBJ2-1; D may be TRBD1 (5 bases). The CDR3 spans 12 residues. Germline V lookup: CDR1 MGHRA, CDR2 YSYEKL. V lost 2 bases and J 10 bases, leaving 9 bases between the germline ends. The CDR3 DNA is TGCGCCAGCAGCCAATCCCCAGGGGAGCAGTTCTTC. Its translation: CASSQSPGEQFF.

This clonotype was seen ten or more times. The chain has TRBV20-1 and TRBJ2-1; TRBD1 or TRBD2 may be the D gene (5 bases each). This CDR3 has 14 amino acids. V gave up 0 bases and J gave up 5 bases, with 11 bases separating them. CDR1 is DFQATT, CDR2 SNEGSKA, per germline (reference sequence). The CDR3 nucleotides are TGCAGTGCTAGAGATTTGACGGGACACAATGAGCAGTTCTTC. This gives the protein CSARDLTGHNEQFF.

This clonotype was counted at least ten times. The V call is TRBV18, the J call TRBJ1-5; D uncertain. Germline CDR1 reads KGHSH; CDR2 reads LQKENI. The ends were cut back, 4 bases at V and 1 base at J, with 8 bases in the middle. The CDR3 contains 14 residues. CDR3 sequence: CASSQDRSNQPQHF. In DNA, the CDR3 is TGTGCCAGCTCACAGGACCGGAGCAATCAGCCCCAGCATTTT.

The sample holds a few counts of this clonotype. The rearrangement uses TRBV20-1 and TRBJ2-3; D possibly corresponds to TRBD2 (5 bases). Germline-derived CDR1 and CDR2 are DFQATT and SNEGSKA (reference sequence). V was pared by 6 bases and J by 2 bases, with 15 bases between. The CDR3 loop spans 14 amino acids. For the CDR3, the DNA is TGCAGTGCCTTATTAGCGACTGACACAGATACGCAGTATTTT. Its translation: CSALLATDTDTQYF.

There are many counts of this clonotype. J is TRBJ2-1 and V is TRBV11-2, with 10 nucleotides matching TRBD2. The length of the CDR3 is 19 residues. Germline V CDR1 and CDR2: SGHAT, FQNNGV. Trimming removed 5 bases from V and 4 bases from J; junction bases left unmatched: 17. CDR3 in DNA: TGTGCCAGCAGCCCCCGGCCAAGCGGGAGGGCCAGTGGGTACAATGAGCAGTTCTTC. Protein product: CASSPRPSGRASGYNEQFF.

This clonotype has ten or more counts. The J gene is TRBJ1-1, the V gene TRBV28; 7 bases fit TRBD1. This CDR3 is 17 amino acids long. The V gene end was trimmed by 3 bases and the J gene end by 4 bases; junction bases not matched to a gene: 14. In germline, CDR1 is MDHEN, CDR2 SYDVKM. The CDR3 DNA follows: TGTGCCAGCAGTTTCCCGGACAGGATGTTAGCCGGCACTGAAGCTTTCTTT. Protein: CASSFPDRMLAGTEAFF.

As concerns this clonotype: A clone one base away is much larger, so this may be a read error. The rearrangement links TRBV2 to TRBJ1-2; 7 nucleotides line up with TRBD1. The CDR3 contains 13 residues. V gave up 6 bases and J gave up 8 bases; unmatched junction bases: 9. Germline CDR1 is SNHLY and CDR2 is FYNNEI. The CDR3 sequence: CASRDQDRSGYTF. The CDR3 nucleotides are TGTGCCAGCAGGGACCAGGACAGGTCGGGCTACACCTTC.

In this sample, this clonotype turned up many times. The chain couples TRBV6-1 to TRBJ2-1, with D possibly matching TRBD1 (6 bases). Trimming removed 6 bases from V and 4 bases from J, with 13 bases in between. The CDR3 sequence is 14 residues long. Per the germline V gene, CDR1 is MNHNS and CDR2 is SASEGT. CDR3 in amino acids: CASRDLGQYNEQFF. The CDR3 DNA reads TGTGCCAGCAGAGACCTAGGACAGTACAATGAGCAGTTCTTC.

Remarks on this clonotype: One junction end does not reproduce the germline sequence, and a read error may be involved. Written as DNA, the CDR3 is TGTGCCAGCAGCCCACTTCGCACCGGGGAGCTGTCTTTT. Translated: CASSPLRTGELSF. V gene TRBV3-1 combines with J gene TRBJ2-2, with D possibly being TRBD2 (5 bases). Germline-derived CDR1 and CDR2 are LGHDT and YNNKEL (reference sequence). CDR3 length: 13 residues.

Turning to this clonotype: This clone may be a read error of a much larger clone one base away. J is TRBJ2-6 and V is TRBV28; D is perhaps TRBD1 (5 bases). This CDR3 contains 14 residues. Per germline, CDR1 MDHEN and CDR2 SYDVKM. The CDR3: CARQTESGAYVLTF. CDR3 in DNA: TGTGCCAGGCAGACAGAGTCTGGGGCCTACGTCCTGACTTTC.

This rearrangement joins TRBV27 to TRBJ1-2; possibly TRBD1 for D (6 bases). There are 13 residues in the CDR3. CDR1 and CDR2 from the germline V gene are MNHEY and SMNVEV (reference sequence). The V end was cut by 6 bases, the J end by 8 bases, with 16 bases between. CDR3 DNA sequence: TGTGCCAGCAGCCCATCGGGGGGGGGCGGCTACACCTTC. Its protein product is CASSPSGGGGYTF.

V and J are TRBV3-1 and TRBJ2-7; 12 bases fit TRBD2. CDR1 is LGHDT and CDR2 is YNNKEL in the germline V gene (reference sequence). With V trimmed by 4 bases and J by 9 bases, 10 bases remained unmatched. The CDR3 runs to 15 residues. The CDR3 region is CASSREGLAGSGQYF. CDR3 in DNA: TGTGCCAGCAGCCGAGAGGGACTAGCGGGTTCGGGGCAGTACTTC.

This clonotype was seen only a few times. This chain connects TRBV5-6 to TRBJ2-1, with TRBD2 as a possible D gene (5 bases). Trimming took off 2 bases at V and 1 base at J, with 13 bases between the two ends. This CDR3 spans 16 amino acids. CDR1 is SGHDT, CDR2 YYEEEE, per germline. The CDR3 DNA is TGTGCCAGCAGCTTAGGCCTGGGGAGTTCCTACAATGAGCAGTTCTTC. Translation gives CASSLGLGSSYNEQFF.

CDR3 protein: CASSPLAAGGGDTQYF. As DNA, the CDR3 is TGTGCCAGCAGTCCCTTAGCGGCGGGAGGGGGAGATACGCAGTATTTT. The chain is built from TRBV2 and TRBJ2-3; 9 nucleotides agree with TRBD2. Germline CDR1 and CDR2: SNHLY and FYNNEI. After removal of 5 bases from V and 5 bases from J, the junction contained 11 bases not matched to a gene. The CDR3 extends over 16 amino acids.

This clonotype showed up many times. This chain connects TRBV28 to TRBJ1-5; the D gene is possibly TRBD1 (5 bases). The CDR3 totals 17 residues. Germline V gives CDR1 MDHEN, CDR2 SYDVKM. The ends were cut back, 6 bases at V and 1 base at J, with 19 bases in the middle. CDR3 DNA: TGTGCCAGCAGGACAGCAGCCGCCTTCGGGAGCAATCAGCCCCAGCATTTT. Amino acids: CASRTAAAFGSNQPQHF.

This clonotype was picked up a small number of times. V is TRBV20-1 and J is TRBJ2-4, with D tentatively TRBD2 (6 bases). In germline, CDR1 is DFQATT, CDR2 SNEGSKA (reference sequence). The ends were cut back, 3 bases at V and 2 bases at J, with 11 bases in the middle. The CDR3 consists of 14 residues. CDR3: CSARAGFSKNIQYF. DNA of the CDR3: TGCAGTGCTAGGGCGGGATTTTCCAAAAACATTCAGTACTTC.

V and J are TRBV7-6 and TRBJ2-5; no clear D gene. Trimming took 3 bases from V and 6 from J, leaving 11 bases between them. In germline, CDR1 is SGHVS, CDR2 FNYEAQ. CDR3 length equals 13 residues. CDR3 nucleotides: TGTGCCAGCAGCTTTGATCCCAGCCAGACCCAGTACTTC. This encodes CASSFDPSQTQYF.

The chain recombines TRBV7-2 with TRBJ2-1, with 10 bases that match TRBD2. V gave up 4 bases and J gave up 3 bases; unmatched junction bases: 9. Germline V gene lookup returns CDR1 SGHTA and CDR2 FQGNSA. The CDR3 totals 17 residues. The CDR3 protein is CASSSAPGLANYNEQFF. The DNA for the CDR3 is TGTGCCAGCAGCTCCGCACCGGGACTAGCGAACTACAATGAGCAGTTCTTC.